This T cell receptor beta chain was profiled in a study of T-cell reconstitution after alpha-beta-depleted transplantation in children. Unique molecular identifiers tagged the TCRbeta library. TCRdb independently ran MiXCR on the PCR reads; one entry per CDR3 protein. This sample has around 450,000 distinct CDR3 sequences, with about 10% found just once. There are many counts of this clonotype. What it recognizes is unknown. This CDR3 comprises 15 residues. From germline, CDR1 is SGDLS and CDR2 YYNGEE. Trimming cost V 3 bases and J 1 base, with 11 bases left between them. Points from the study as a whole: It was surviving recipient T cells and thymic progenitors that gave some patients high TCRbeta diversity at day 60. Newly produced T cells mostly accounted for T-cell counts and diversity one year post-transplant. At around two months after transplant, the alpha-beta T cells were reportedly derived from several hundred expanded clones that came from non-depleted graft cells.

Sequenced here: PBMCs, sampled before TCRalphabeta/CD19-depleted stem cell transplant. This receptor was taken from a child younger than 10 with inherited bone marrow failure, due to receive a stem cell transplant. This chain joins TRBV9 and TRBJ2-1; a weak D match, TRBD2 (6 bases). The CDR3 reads CASSGGLPSYNEQFF. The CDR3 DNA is TGTGCCAGCAGCGGGGGACTTCCATCCTACAATGAGCAGTTCTTC.